The rows below give T cell receptor beta chains drawn from one sample of a study of Ad26.COV2.S vaccination and SARS-CoV-2 variants. Assay: immunoSEQ multiplex PCR; the TCRdb copy retains only in-frame clones and omits some. The sample contains roughly 400,000 clones, around 91% of which appear only once. The sequencing used peripheral blood, collected in a trial of Ad26.COV2.S vaccine versus placebo. All receptors come from a person aged 18-60 years who received the Ad26.COV2.S COVID-19 vaccine or a placebo. Each CDR3 is given with its conserved first and last residue. Fields, in order: J gene, V gene, clone size, D gene, CDR3 protein, CDR3 DNA. A D gene is named only where the DNA matches it firmly. The listing skips clone size in some rows; elsewhere it reads once, few, many or a size class.

j_gene: TRBJ1-2
v_gene: TRBV5-6
abundance: -
d_gene: -
CDR3aa: CASSLSEYGYTF
CDR3nt: TGTGCCAGCAGCTTGTCGGAATATGGCTACACCTTC

j_gene: TRBJ2-5
v_gene: TRBV6-5
abundance: -
d_gene: -
CDR3aa: CASRRGLETQYF
CDR3nt: TGTGCCAGCAGAAGGGGCCTGGAGACCCAGTACTTC

j_gene: TRBJ2-7
v_gene: TRBV24-1
abundance: -
d_gene: -
CDR3aa: CATSDLNGGLQYF
CDR3nt: TGTGCCACCAGTGATTTGAACGGCGGGTTGCAGTACTTC

j_gene: TRBJ1-4
v_gene: TRBV6-5
abundance: -
d_gene: -
CDR3aa: CASSYGGDNEKLFF
CDR3nt: TGTGCCAGCAGTTATGGCGGGGATAATGAAAAACTGTTTTTT

j_gene: TRBJ2-3
v_gene: TRBV27
abundance: -
d_gene: TRBD2
CDR3aa: CASSFRTSGTDTQYF
CDR3nt: TGTGCCAGCAGTTTCCGGACTAGCGGCACAGATACGCAGTATTTT

j_gene: TRBJ2-1
v_gene: TRBV7-3
abundance: -
d_gene: TRBD2
CDR3aa: CASSSLFELAGGNEQFF
CDR3nt: TGTGCCAGCAGCTCCCTGTTCGAGCTAGCGGGAGGCAATGAGCAGTTCTTC

j_gene: TRBJ2-2
v_gene: TRBV6-1
abundance: -
d_gene: -
CDR3aa: CASSDGALDTGELFF
CDR3nt: TGTGCCAGCAGTGACGGGGCTCTCGACACCGGGGAGCTGTTTTTT

j_gene: TRBJ2-5
v_gene: TRBV29-1
abundance: -
d_gene: -
CDR3aa: CSVEGGAAQYQETQYF
CDR3nt: TGCAGCGTTGAAGGTGGGGCGGCGCAGTACCAAGAGACCCAGTACTTC

j_gene: TRBJ1-5
v_gene: TRBV7-6
abundance: -
d_gene: -
CDR3aa: CASSSGGGQPQHF
CDR3nt: TGTGCCAGCAGCTCGGGGGGTGGGCAGCCCCAGCATTTT

j_gene: TRBJ1-1
v_gene: TRBV7-9
abundance: -
d_gene: -
CDR3aa: CASRRDMNTEAFF
CDR3nt: TGTGCCAGCAGAAGGGACATGAACACTGAAGCTTTCTTT

j_gene: TRBJ2-7
v_gene: TRBV2
abundance: -
d_gene: -
CDR3aa: CASTLGSYEQYF
CDR3nt: TGTGCCAGCACCTTAGGATCCTACGAGCAGTACTTC

j_gene: TRBJ2-1
v_gene: TRBV29-1
abundance: -
d_gene: -
CDR3aa: CSVANNEQFF
CDR3nt: TGCAGCGTTGCCAACAATGAGCAGTTCTTC

j_gene: TRBJ2-1
v_gene: TRBV10-3
abundance: -
d_gene: -
CDR3aa: CAIRAESYNEQFF
CDR3nt: TGTGCCATCAGAGCGGAGTCCTACAATGAGCAGTTCTTC

j_gene: TRBJ1-1
v_gene: TRBV24-1
abundance: few
d_gene: TRBD1
CDR3aa: CATRTGGMNTEAFF
CDR3nt: TGTGCCACCAGGACAGGGGGCATGAACACTGAAGCTTTCTTT

j_gene: TRBJ1-1
v_gene: TRBV6-5
abundance: once
d_gene: -
CDR3aa: CASSSPRRGNGEAFF
CDR3nt: TGTGCCAGCAGTTCCCCCCGGAGGGGGAATGGTGAAGCTTTCTTT

j_gene: TRBJ2-2
v_gene: TRBV19
abundance: -
d_gene: TRBD1
CDR3aa: CASKTQGYTGELFF
CDR3nt: TGTGCCAGTAAGACACAGGGGTACACCGGGGAGCTGTTTTTT

j_gene: TRBJ2-5
v_gene: TRBV12-2
abundance: -
d_gene: -
CDR3aa: CASRFNSGRETQYF
CDR3nt: TGTGCAAGTCGCTTTAATAGCGGGAGAGAGACCCAGTACTTC

j_gene: TRBJ2-3
v_gene: TRBV5-1
abundance: few
d_gene: TRBD2
CDR3aa: CASSSGALPDTQYF
CDR3nt: TGCGCCAGCAGTAGCGGGGCGCTCCCAGATACGCAGTATTTT

j_gene: TRBJ1-6
v_gene: TRBV5-1
abundance: -
d_gene: -
CDR3aa: CASSLEGANSPLHF
CDR3nt: TGCGCCAGCAGCTTGGAAGGGGCAAATTCACCCCTCCACTTT

j_gene: TRBJ2-5
v_gene: TRBV30
abundance: -
d_gene: TRBD2
CDR3aa: CACGLAGARETQYF
CDR3nt: TGTGCCTGCGGACTAGCGGGAGCTAGAGAGACCCAGTACTTC

j_gene: TRBJ2-1
v_gene: TRBV24-1
abundance: -
d_gene: -
CDR3aa: CATSDPSRSSYNEQFF
CDR3nt: TGTGCCACCAGTGATCCATCGAGGAGCTCCTACAATGAGCAGTTCTTC

j_gene: TRBJ2-5
v_gene: TRBV5-6
abundance: -
d_gene: TRBD1
CDR3aa: CASSTGQGAQETQYF
CDR3nt: TGTGCCAGCAGCACGGGACAGGGGGCACAGGAGACCCAGTACTTC

j_gene: TRBJ2-3
v_gene: TRBV7-3
abundance: -
d_gene: -
CDR3aa: CASSLNPLRTDTQYF
CDR3nt: TGTGCCAGCAGCTTAAATCCCCTCCGGACAGATACGCAGTATTTT

j_gene: TRBJ1-4
v_gene: TRBV18
abundance: once
d_gene: -
CDR3aa: CASSPPGHILGEKLFF
CDR3nt: TGTGCCAGCTCACCGCCGGGACACATCTTAGGGGAAAAACTGTTTTTT

j_gene: TRBJ1-1
v_gene: TRBV5-1
abundance: -
d_gene: -
CDR3aa: CASSFVGGPNTEAFF
CDR3nt: TGCGCCAGCAGCTTTGTCGGTGGACCGAACACTGAAGCTTTCTTT

j_gene: TRBJ2-3
v_gene: TRBV12-3/TRBV12-4
abundance: once
d_gene: -
CDR3aa: CASRGYKSDTQYF
CDR3nt: TGTGCCAGCCGCGGTTATAAGTCAGATACGCAGTATTTT

j_gene: TRBJ2-5
v_gene: TRBV11-3
abundance: -
d_gene: -
CDR3aa: CASSLPGGKETQYF
CDR3nt: TGTGCCAGCAGCTTACCCGGGGGAAAAGAGACCCAGTACTTC

j_gene: TRBJ1-2
v_gene: TRBV6-1
abundance: -
d_gene: -
CDR3aa: CASTHRDGYTF
CDR3nt: TGTGCCAGCACCCACAGGGATGGCTACACCTTC

j_gene: TRBJ1-1
v_gene: TRBV29-1
abundance: few
d_gene: TRBD1
CDR3aa: CSDGAAGGRNTEAFF
CDR3nt: TGCAGCGACGGGGCGGCAGGGGGCAGGAACACTGAAGCTTTCTTT

j_gene: TRBJ2-7
v_gene: TRBV28
abundance: -
d_gene: -
CDR3aa: CASTSPPAYEQYF
CDR3nt: TGTGCCAGCACTTCACCGCCGGCCTACGAGCAGTACTTC

j_gene: TRBJ2-3
v_gene: TRBV29-1
abundance: -
d_gene: TRBD2
CDR3aa: CSVRALAGGPAQYF
CDR3nt: TGCAGCGTGAGGGCACTAGCGGGAGGGCCGGCGCAGTATTTT

j_gene: TRBJ1-5
v_gene: TRBV13
abundance: -
d_gene: -
CDR3aa: CASSLGGVREGQPQHF
CDR3nt: TGTGCCAGCAGCTTGGGTGGGGTCCGGGAGGGTCAGCCCCAGCATTTT

j_gene: TRBJ2-2
v_gene: TRBV7-6
abundance: -
d_gene: -
CDR3aa: CASKRVWGTGELFF
CDR3nt: TGTGCCAGTAAACGGGTTTGGGGTACCGGGGAGCTGTTTTTT

j_gene: TRBJ2-3
v_gene: TRBV7-9
abundance: -
d_gene: TRBD2
CDR3aa: CASSLGQRLAGVTDTQYF
CDR3nt: TGTGCCAGCAGCTTAGGCCAGAGACTAGCGGGAGTGACAGATACGCAGTATTTT

j_gene: TRBJ2-3
v_gene: TRBV5-1
abundance: -
d_gene: -
CDR3aa: CASSLTAGTPTDTQYF
CDR3nt: TGCGCCAGCAGCTTGACGGCGGGCACCCCCACAGATACGCAGTATTTT

j_gene: TRBJ2-7
v_gene: TRBV4-2
abundance: -
d_gene: TRBD1
CDR3aa: CASSLETGTVKDEQYF
CDR3nt: TGTGCCAGCAGCCTCGAAACCGGGACAGTGAAGGACGAGCAGTACTTC